One sample yielded the 27 T cell receptor beta chains listed below, sequenced in a study of graft-versus-host responses after intestinal transplantation. Sequenced by immunoSEQ multiplex PCR; TCRdb stores in-frame clones only, minus some. The table records about 130,000 clones, over 85% of them present only once. These receptors have no known antigen. Sequenced here: unstimulated CD4+ T cells sorted from spleen or lymph node cells, sampled before intestinal transplant. These receptor sequences come from a human donor who received an intestinal transplant.

This chain joins TRBV15 and TRBJ2-7; no clear D gene. V was pared by 1 base and J by 10 bases, with 17 bases between. The CDR3 loop spans 14 amino acids. Germline loops: CDR1 LNHNV, CDR2 YYDKDF (reference sequence). The CDR3 loop is CATSRVPSPPGQYF. CDR3 coding DNA: TGTGCCACCAGCAGAGTTCCCTCCCCCCCGGGTCAGTACTTC.

The chain joins TRBV4-1 to TRBJ2-3; D may be TRBD1 or TRBD2 (6 bases each). V shed 1 base and J shed 0 bases, with 14 bases lying between them. This CDR3 has 17 amino acids. Germline assignment: CDR1 MGHRA and CDR2 YSYEKL. CDR3 amino acids: CASSQGGLAGSTDTQYF. CDR3 bases: TGCGCCAGCAGCCAAGGGGGGCTGGCGGGGAGCACAGATACGCAGTATTTT.

The chain carries TRBV7-9 and TRBJ2-7; 7 bases map to TRBD1. Germline assignment: CDR1 SEHNR and CDR2 FQNEAQ (reference sequence). CDR3 length: 18 residues. The V gene end was trimmed by 1 base and the J gene end by 2 bases; junction bases not matched to a gene: 14. CDR3 nucleotide sequence: TGTGCCAGCAGCTTAGAACAGGGGCTCGTAGAGGGGACCTACGAGCAGTACTTC. This encodes CASSLEQGLVEGTYEQYF.

The chain combines TRBV6-6 with TRBJ1-5; a weak D match, TRBD1 (5 bases). This CDR3 contains 14 residues. Trimming removed 2 bases at V and 5 bases at J, with 10 bases between. CDR1 is MNHNY, CDR2 SVGAGI, per germline (reference sequence). This CDR3 is CASSYGHLDQPQHF. The CDR3 DNA sequence: TGTGCCAGCAGTTACGGACATCTAGATCAGCCCCAGCATTTT.

CDR3 sequence reads: CASSLSGVDTGELFF. The CDR3 DNA reads as TGCGCCAGCAGCTTATCAGGGGTGGACACCGGGGAGCTGTTTTTT. This sequence joins TRBV5-1 and TRBJ2-2; weak D call: TRBD1 (6 bases). Trimming shortened V by 2 bases and J by 3 bases, and 11 bases separated the two germline ends. This CDR3 contains 15 residues. Germline CDR1 reads SGHRS; CDR2 reads YFSETQ. Looking up the rest from reference TRBV5-1 and TRBJ2-2 gives the full variable domain: KAGVTQTPRYLIKTRGQQVTLSCSPISGHRSVSWYQQTPGQGLQFLFEYFSETQRNKGNFPGRFSGRQFSNSRSEMNVSTLELGDSALYLCASSLSGVDTGELFFGEGSRLTVL.

J is TRBJ2-1 and V is TRBV6-5, with 7 nucleotides matching TRBD1. Germline CDR1 MNHEY, CDR2 SVGAGI. The J segment lost 0 bases and the V segment lost 0 bases, leaving 2 bases of the junction unmatched. This CDR3 contains 16 residues. This chain's CDR3 is CASSYSAGGSYNEQFF. Here the CDR3 DNA reads TGTGCCAGCAGTTACTCGGCAGGGGGCTCCTACAATGAGCAGTTCTTC.

The chain joins TRBV10-3 to TRBJ1-1; 7 bases map to TRBD1. CDR1 is ENHRY and CDR2 is SYGVKD in the germline V gene. The CDR3 has 16 amino acids. The junction had 11 bases not matched to a gene; V was cut back by 6 bases and J by 1 base. The CDR3 nucleotides are TGTGCCATCAGCCCGACGACAGGGATGAAGAACACTGAAGCTTTCTTT. Translation: CAISPTTGMKNTEAFF.

The chain has TRBV7-6 and TRBJ2-7; D may be TRBD2 (6 bases). This CDR3 contains 12 residues. The V gene's germline CDR1 is SGHVS and CDR2 FNYEAQ. V lost 5 bases, J lost 6 bases, and 11 bases lay in between. The DNA for the CDR3 is TGTGCCAGCAGCCCATGGGGAGGCGAGCAGTACTTC. This encodes CASSPWGGEQYF.

This clone has a single count. The J gene is TRBJ1-6, the V gene TRBV27; D call uncertain. CDR1 and CDR2 (germline): MNHEY, SMNVEV (reference sequence). Deletions cut 4 bases from V and 6 bases from J, with 16 bases between. The length of the CDR3 is 16 residues. The CDR3 DNA follows: TGTGCCAGCAGTTATGTCGGAGGGCCCGTTAATTCACCCCTCCACTTT. This gives the protein CASSYVGGPVNSPLHF.

J is TRBJ1-2 and V is TRBV6-1; D is ambiguous. Between the trimmed V and J ends, which lost 3 bases and 0 bases, there was a span of 20 bases. Looked up from germline, CDR1 is MNHNS and CDR2 is SASEGT. This CDR3 region has 18 residues. DNA of the CDR3: TGTGCCAGCAGTGATATTTCGGCCGCTCGAAGAGCTAACTATGGCTACACCTTC. It specifies CASSDISAARRANYGYTF.

The rearrangement uses TRBV7-2 and TRBJ2-7; D possibly uses TRBD1 or TRBD2 (5 bases each). CDR3 length: 13 residues. The V gene lost 3 bases and the J gene lost 1 base, with 7 bases spanning the gap. Per germline, CDR1 SGHTA and CDR2 FQGNSA. The CDR3 loop reads CASSFGASYEQYF. CDR3 nucleotide sequence: TGTGCCAGCAGCTTCGGGGCTTCCTACGAGCAGTACTTC.

This chain joins TRBV2 and TRBJ2-3, with D unclear. The CDR3 runs 15 residues. Germline V gives CDR1 SNHLY, CDR2 FYNNEI. Trimming removed 8 bases from V and 4 bases from J, with 19 bases in between. The DNA of the CDR3 is TGTGCCAGCCGCCAGTACACCACCCTCCCAGATACGCAGTATTTT. It translates to CASRQYTTLPDTQYF. The variable domain in full, with the rest retrieved from reference TRBV2 and TRBJ2-3, is EPEVTQTPSHQVTQMGQEVILRCVPISNHLYFYWYRQILGQKVEFLVSFYNNEISEKSEIFDDQFSVERPDGSNFTLKIRSTKLEDSAMYFCASRQYTTLPDTQYFGPGTRLTVL.

The rearrangement joins TRBV10-3 to TRBJ2-1, with D uncertain. CDR3 length equals 13 residues. The V gene lost 0 bases and the J gene lost 7 bases, with 7 bases spanning the gap. Germline V gene data show CDR1 as ENHRY and CDR2 as SYGVKD. The CDR3 DNA reads TGTGCCATCAGTGAGTCGATGTGGAATGAGCAGTTCTTC. It yields the protein CAISESMWNEQFF.

The chain couples TRBV27 to TRBJ2-7, with TRBD1 matching 7 bases. CDR3 size: 17 residues. Trimming took 6 bases from V and 5 from J; bases not matched to a gene: 19. Germline lookup yields CDR1 MNHEY and CDR2 SMNVEV (reference sequence). As DNA, the CDR3 is TGTGCCAGCAGATCTGGGTTTAGAGGACAGGCCGACCACGAGCAGTACTTC. It encodes CASRSGFRGQADHEQYF.

This sequence joins TRBV10-3 and TRBJ2-7; D is unclear. There are 17 residues in the CDR3. CDR1 is ENHRY, CDR2 SYGVKD, per germline. V lost 2 bases, J lost 0 bases, and 17 bases lay in between. CDR3 protein: CAISERSGYRSSYEQYF. The CDR3 bases are TGTGCCATCAGTGAGAGATCGGGCTATAGGAGCTCCTACGAGCAGTACTTC.

The chain uses TRBV18 and TRBJ2-2; D may match TRBD1 or TRBD2 (5 bases each). The germline V gene encodes CDR1 KGHSH and CDR2 LQKENI. Trimming stripped 1 base from V and 5 bases from J, with 14 bases between. CDR3 length: 16 amino acids. The CDR3 DNA sequence: TGTGCCAGCTCACCACTTCTTAGGGACCTAACCGGGGAGCTGTTTTTT. Translating it yields CASSPLLRDLTGELFF.

The V and J genes are TRBV2 and TRBJ2-2; TRBD2 agrees at 8 bases. The CDR3 totals 17 residues. Germline-derived CDR1 and CDR2 are SNHLY and FYNNEI. Trimming removed 11 bases from V and 0 bases from J; junction bases left unmatched: 14. The CDR3 region has the DNA TGTGCCGAGGCATGGAAAAGCGGGGGTTCGAACACCGGGGAGCTGTTTTTT. Residues: CAEAWKSGGSNTGELFF.

The rearrangement uses TRBV27 and TRBJ1-2; 9 bases map to TRBD1. Germline lookup yields CDR1 MNHEY and CDR2 SMNVEV (reference sequence). The trim removed 6 bases at V and 4 bases at J, leaving 12 bases unmatched. The CDR3 consists of 16 residues. The CDR3 bases are TGTGCCAGCAGCCAGCGGGCCGGGACAGGGCTCTATGGCTACACCTTC. Protein: CASSQRAGTGLYGYTF.

This sequence joins TRBV19 and TRBJ2-3, with D possibly being TRBD2 (6 bases). V was shortened by 6 bases and J by 2 bases, with 15 bases between the two germline ends. The germline CDR1 and CDR2 sequences are LNHDA and SQIVND (reference sequence). This CDR3 spans 15 amino acids. The CDR3 loop reads CASRTGTSFTDTQYF. DNA of the CDR3: TGTGCCAGTAGAACCGGGACTTCATTCACAGATACGCAGTATTTT.

The chain carries TRBV5-6 and TRBJ2-5; D uncertain. Germline lookup yields CDR1 SGHDT and CDR2 YYEEEE. The CDR3 sequence is 12 residues long. The V and J ends lost 0 bases and 1 base respectively, with 1 base between them. DNA of the CDR3: TGTGCCAGCAGCTTGGTCCAAGAGACCCAGTACTTC. Protein product: CASSLVQETQYF.

The chain uses TRBV16 and TRBJ2-4; D unresolved. The CDR3 covers 14 residues. Germline V gene lookup returns CDR1 KGHSY and CDR2 FQNENV. The ends were cut back, 0 bases at V and 7 bases at J, with 10 bases in the middle. CDR3 DNA sequence: TGTGCCAGCAGCCAATCCGGGCCTGGTAACATTCAGTACTTC. Residues: CASSQSGPGNIQYF.

The rearrangement uses TRBV6-6 and TRBJ1-2; tentatively, D is TRBD1 (6 bases). Germline CDR1 is MNHNY and CDR2 is SVGAGI (reference sequence). V lost 7 bases and J lost 8, with 23 bases in between. This CDR3 contains 15 residues. The CDR3 loop is CASTISGQGRRGYTF. The CDR3, as DNA: TGTGCCAGCACCATTTCGGGGCAGGGGAGGAGAGGCTACACCTTC.

In this sample, this clone turned up a few times. This chain links TRBV7-9 with TRBJ2-7; TRBD1 agrees at 9 bases. V was clipped by 5 bases and J by 5 bases; unmatched bases: 7. CDR1 and CDR2 (germline): SEHNR, FQNEAQ (reference sequence). This CDR3 has 14 amino acids. DNA for the CDR3: TGTGCCAGCAGCGACACAGGGGGCGTCGACGAGCAGTACTTC. The encoded protein is CASSDTGGVDEQYF.

The chain employs TRBV4-1 and TRBJ2-1; the match to TRBD2 covers 7 bases. V shed 1 base and J 9 bases; nucleotides not matched to a gene: 12. Per germline, CDR1 MGHRA and CDR2 YSYEKL. This CDR3 comprises 16 residues. The CDR3 DNA sequence: TGCGCCAGCAGCCAAGTTGTCGGGTTAGCGGGTCGTGAGCAGTTCTTC. Residues: CASSQVVGLAGREQFF.

V and J are TRBV5-5 and TRBJ2-7; weak D call: TRBD2 (6 bases). The V gene's germline CDR1 is SGHKS and CDR2 YYEKEE (reference sequence). V lost 0 bases, J lost 3 bases, and 10 bases lay in between. This CDR3 comprises 14 residues. In DNA, the CDR3 is TGTGCCAGCAGCTTGGGGATAGCGGTCTACGAGCAGTACTTC. Its protein product is CASSLGIAVYEQYF.

This clone turned up a few times. The chain recombines TRBV25-1 with TRBJ2-1; D is perhaps TRBD1 (6 bases). Trimming took 1 base from V and 7 from J, leaving 11 bases between them. The germline V gene has CDR1 MGHDK and CDR2 SYGVNS. This CDR3 comprises 14 residues. The CDR3 DNA reads TGTGCCAGCAGTGAATTGGCCAGGGGAAATGAGCAGTTCTTC. Protein sequence: CASSELARGNEQFF.

The rearrangement joins TRBV13 to TRBJ1-6; 8 nucleotides match TRBD1. CDR3 length: 14 amino acids. Trimming took 5 bases from V and 10 from J; bases not matched to a gene: 7. Per the germline V gene, CDR1 is PRHDT and CDR2 is FYEKMQ (reference sequence). The CDR3 reads CASSLRDRNSPLHF. The CDR3 DNA is TGTGCCAGCAGCCTCCGGGACAGGAACTCACCCCTCCACTTT.